This entry describes one T cell receptor (beta chain). This specimen comes from a study of early T cells in non-severe SARS-CoV-2 infection. J was trimmed by 5 bases and V by 3 bases; bases with no gene match: 4. This CDR3 contains 13 residues. Germline loops: CDR1 DFQATT, CDR2 SNEGSKA (reference sequence). MiXCR was run by TCRdb on the 5' RACE reads, yielding one entry per CDR3 protein. The profile shows 50,000 to 70,000 distinct CDR3 sequences, approximately 15% of them singletons. This TCR derives from an adult who was a healthcare worker with PCR-confirmed SARS-CoV-2 infection or an uninfected control (not recorded which). The rearrangement joins TRBV20-1 to TRBJ2-1; TRBD1 matches at 7 bases. Material: whole blood, obtained at baseline. CDR3 in amino acids: CSASSGQDNEQFF. CDR3 nucleotide sequence: TGCAGTGCTAGCTCTGGACAGGACAATGAGCAGTTCTTC.